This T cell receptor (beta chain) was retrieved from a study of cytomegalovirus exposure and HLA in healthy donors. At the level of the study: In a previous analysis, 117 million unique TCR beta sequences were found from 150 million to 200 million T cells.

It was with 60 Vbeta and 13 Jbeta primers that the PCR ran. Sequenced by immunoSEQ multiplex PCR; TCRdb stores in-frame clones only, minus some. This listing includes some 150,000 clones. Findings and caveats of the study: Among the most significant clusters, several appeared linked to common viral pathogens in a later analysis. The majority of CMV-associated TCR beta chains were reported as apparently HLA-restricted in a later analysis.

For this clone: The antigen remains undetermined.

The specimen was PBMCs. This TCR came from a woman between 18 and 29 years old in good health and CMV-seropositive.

The CDR3 DNA follows: TGTGCCAGCAGCCCGCAAGGACTAGCGGGAGGGCCTACGCAGTATTTT. Translation: CASSPQGLAGGPTQYF. The chain links TRBV7-9 to TRBJ2-3; 15 bases are a match to TRBD2. Germline V gene sequence: CDR1 SEHNR, CDR2 FQNEAQ (reference sequence). After removal of 5 bases from V and 8 bases from J, the junction contained 8 bases not matched to a gene. CDR3 size: 16 residues.